This is a list of T cell receptor beta chains from one sample in a study of PD-1 blockade in classical Hodgkin lymphoma. Clones were sequenced by immunoSEQ multiplex PCR, and TCRdb holds only the in-frame ones, with some missing. The sample includes roughly 30,000 clones, approximately 79% of them seen just once. The sequencing here drew on CD4+ T cells from blood, taken before the fourth cycle of nivolumab. Receptor source: a human donor with classical Hodgkin lymphoma. CDR3s include the opening cysteine and the closing phenylalanine or tryptophan. The D gene is left open where the match is weak. Rows give clone size only sometimes, using once, few, many, or a class for an expanded clone.

CDR3nt: TGTGCCAGCAGCTTAGTACAGGTGAATTCACCCCTCCACTTT; CDR3aa: CASSLVQVNSPLHF; j_gene: TRBJ1-6; abundance: -; d_gene: -; v_gene: TRBV7-2
CDR3nt: TGTGCCAGCTCACCAGATTCTAGCGGGAGTTTCTATGAGCAGTTCTTC; CDR3aa: CASSPDSSGSFYEQFF; j_gene: TRBJ2-1; abundance: -; d_gene: TRBD2; v_gene: TRBV18
CDR3nt: TGTGCCAGCAGTGAAGAGTTTGGGGGAGTTACCAAAAACATTCAGTACTTC; CDR3aa: CASSEEFGGVTKNIQYF; j_gene: TRBJ2-4; abundance: once; d_gene: -; v_gene: TRBV2
CDR3nt: TGTGCCAGCAGCTTTTCTGGGGGCTCTGGAAACACCATATATTTT; CDR3aa: CASSFSGGSGNTIYF; j_gene: TRBJ1-3; abundance: -; d_gene: -; v_gene: TRBV7-2
CDR3nt: TGTGCCAGCAGCGGACAGGGGGGGATCAATCAGCCCCAGCATTTT; CDR3aa: CASSGQGGINQPQHF; j_gene: TRBJ1-5; abundance: -; d_gene: TRBD1; v_gene: TRBV7-2
CDR3nt: TGTGCCAGCAGGGGACCCTGGGGGTACGAGCAGTACTTC; CDR3aa: CASRGPWGYEQYF; j_gene: TRBJ2-7; abundance: -; d_gene: -; v_gene: TRBV6-1
CDR3nt: TGTGCCAGCAGTCCGACAGGCTATAGCAATCAGCCCCAGCATTTT; CDR3aa: CASSPTGYSNQPQHF; j_gene: TRBJ1-5; abundance: -; d_gene: -; v_gene: TRBV5-8
CDR3nt: TGTGCCAGCGTCGGGGAGGAAAAACTGTTTTTT; CDR3aa: CASVGEEKLFF; j_gene: TRBJ1-4; abundance: -; d_gene: -; v_gene: TRBV28
CDR3nt: TGTGCCAGCAGTTGGGGACAGGGGCATGGCACAGATACGCAGTATTTT; CDR3aa: CASSWGQGHGTDTQYF; j_gene: TRBJ2-3; abundance: once; d_gene: TRBD1; v_gene: TRBV6-5
CDR3nt: TGCGCCAGCAGCTTTCCCGAAATGGACACTGAAGCTTTCTTT; CDR3aa: CASSFPEMDTEAFF; j_gene: TRBJ1-1; abundance: -; d_gene: -; v_gene: TRBV5-1
CDR3nt: TGTGCCAGCAGTTACTCGCTGGGGGCCCTCGGTTACGAGCAGTACTTC; CDR3aa: CASSYSLGALGYEQYF; j_gene: TRBJ2-7; abundance: -; d_gene: -; v_gene: TRBV6-5
CDR3nt: TGCGCCAGCAGCCGATACCTACAGGGAGAGACCCAGTACTTC; CDR3aa: CASSRYLQGETQYF; j_gene: TRBJ2-5; abundance: -; d_gene: -; v_gene: TRBV4-1
CDR3nt: TGTGCCAGCTCACCGGATTGGGGCTTCTCCTACGAGCAGTACTTC; CDR3aa: CASSPDWGFSYEQYF; j_gene: TRBJ2-7; abundance: -; d_gene: -; v_gene: TRBV18
CDR3nt: TGTGCCAGCAGCATCAGGGGGCTTGGGAATCAGCCCCAGCATTTT; CDR3aa: CASSIRGLGNQPQHF; j_gene: TRBJ1-5; abundance: -; d_gene: TRBD1; v_gene: TRBV5-8
CDR3nt: TGTGCCAGCAGCTTATACCAGGAGCAGTTCTTC; CDR3aa: CASSLYQEQFF; j_gene: TRBJ2-1; abundance: -; d_gene: -; v_gene: TRBV7-2
CDR3nt: TGTGCCAGCAGCTTGGCGGGGGTCAATGGCTACACCTTC; CDR3aa: CASSLAGVNGYTF; j_gene: TRBJ1-2; abundance: -; d_gene: -; v_gene: TRBV5-4
CDR3nt: TGTGCCATCAGGAGGGGCACAGATACGCAGTATTTT; CDR3aa: CAIRRGTDTQYF; j_gene: TRBJ2-3; abundance: -; d_gene: -; v_gene: TRBV10-3
CDR3nt: TGTGCCAGCATCCAAACTAGCGCCACGGGGACCCAGTACTTC; CDR3aa: CASIQTSATGTQYF; j_gene: TRBJ2-5; abundance: -; d_gene: TRBD2; v_gene: TRBV6-1
CDR3nt: TGTGCCAGCAGCCGGGGCGTGAACACCGGGGAGCTGTTTTTT; CDR3aa: CASSRGVNTGELFF; j_gene: TRBJ2-2; abundance: -; d_gene: -; v_gene: TRBV7-2
CDR3nt: TGTGCCAGCAGTTTGGGACTAGCGGGAGGGCCTTTTACGCAGTATTTT; CDR3aa: CASSLGLAGGPFTQYF; j_gene: TRBJ2-3; abundance: -; d_gene: TRBD2; v_gene: TRBV28
CDR3nt: TGTGCCAGCACCTTCAGGGTTAACTATGGCTACACCTTC; CDR3aa: CASTFRVNYGYTF; j_gene: TRBJ1-2; abundance: -; d_gene: -; v_gene: TRBV28
CDR3nt: TGTGCCAGCAGCGTAGCGGGGTGGGCCGGGTCCTACGAGCAGTACTTC; CDR3aa: CASSVAGWAGSYEQYF; j_gene: TRBJ2-7; abundance: once; d_gene: -; v_gene: TRBV9
CDR3nt: TGTGCCAGCTCACAGGACAGCCTTAACTATGGCTACACCTTC; CDR3aa: CASSQDSLNYGYTF; j_gene: TRBJ1-2; abundance: -; d_gene: -; v_gene: TRBV18
CDR3nt: TGTGCCAGCAGCACGTCGAGCGGGGGGCCAGATACGCAGTATTTT; CDR3aa: CASSTSSGGPDTQYF; j_gene: TRBJ2-3; abundance: -; d_gene: TRBD2; v_gene: TRBV7-3
CDR3nt: TGTGCCAGCAGCAAACTAGCAAGAGATGAGCAGTTCTTC; CDR3aa: CASSKLARDEQFF; j_gene: TRBJ2-1; abundance: -; d_gene: -; v_gene: TRBV27
CDR3nt: TGTGCCAGCAGCTGGACGGGGCAGAACACTGAAGCTTTCTTT; CDR3aa: CASSWTGQNTEAFF; j_gene: TRBJ1-1; abundance: -; d_gene: -; v_gene: TRBV7-9
CDR3nt: TGTGCCAGCAGCTTAACGGGACAGGATGGCTACACCTTC; CDR3aa: CASSLTGQDGYTF; j_gene: TRBJ1-2; abundance: -; d_gene: TRBD1; v_gene: TRBV7-9